Listed here are 3 T cell receptor beta chains from one sample, sequenced in a study of blood T cells in healthy people across ages. PCR was performed a second time for 7 to 11 cycles using a sample-barcoded 5' primer and a J-beta primer mix. TCRdb used MiXCR to reprocess the 5' RACE reads, holding one entry per CDR3 protein. The sample holds 1.5 million to 2 million distinct CDR3 sequences, 28% seen once. Sample: blood. The receptors originated from a woman aged 25 to 39 in good health.

In its sample, this clonotype was seen a few times. In nucleotides, the CDR3 is TGTGCCAGCAGCTTAGCGTGGGCCACAGATACGCAGTATTTT. It yields the protein CASSLAWATDTQYF. The gene calls are TRBV7-2 and TRBJ2-3; D remains ambiguous. With 0 bases removed from V and 2 bases from J, the gap between germline ends came to 6 bases. The CDR3 has 14 amino acids. In germline, CDR1 is SGHTA, CDR2 FQGNSA.

The chain couples TRBV20-1 to TRBJ1-5; tentative D call: TRBD1 (5 bases). The CDR3 has 13 residues. The germline gives CDR1 DFQATT, CDR2 SNEGSKA (reference sequence). V lost 4 bases and J 6 bases, leaving 13 bases between the germline ends. The CDR3 sequence: CSANEGLAQPQHF. The CDR3 nucleotides read TGCAGTGCTAATGAGGGGTTAGCTCAGCCCCAGCATTTT.

The chain has TRBV9 and TRBJ2-7; D possibly corresponds to TRBD1 (7 bases). V was pared by 1 base and J by 5 bases, with 16 bases between. CDR3 length equals 15 residues. Per the germline V gene, CDR1 is SGDLS and CDR2 is YYNGEE. The chain's CDR3 is CASSVTGDSMDEQYF. CDR3 nucleotides: TGTGCCAGCAGCGTAACAGGGGACTCGATGGACGAGCAGTACTTC.